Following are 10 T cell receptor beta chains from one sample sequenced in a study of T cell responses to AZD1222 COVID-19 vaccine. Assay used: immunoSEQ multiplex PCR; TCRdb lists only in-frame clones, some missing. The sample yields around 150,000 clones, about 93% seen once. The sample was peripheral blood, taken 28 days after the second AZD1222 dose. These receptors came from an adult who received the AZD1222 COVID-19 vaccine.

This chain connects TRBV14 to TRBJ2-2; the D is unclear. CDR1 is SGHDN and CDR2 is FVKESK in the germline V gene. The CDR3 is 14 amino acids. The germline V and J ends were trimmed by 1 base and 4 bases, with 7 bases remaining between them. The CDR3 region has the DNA TGTGCCAGCAGCCAAGTATCCGGCACCGGGGAGCTGTTTTTT. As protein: CASSQVSGTGELFF.

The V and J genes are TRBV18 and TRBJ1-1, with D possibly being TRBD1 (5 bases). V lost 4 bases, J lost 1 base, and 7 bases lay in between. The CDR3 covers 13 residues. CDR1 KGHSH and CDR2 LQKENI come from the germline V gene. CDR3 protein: CASSLGENTEAFF. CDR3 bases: TGTGCCAGCTCACTAGGGGAGAACACTGAAGCTTTCTTT.

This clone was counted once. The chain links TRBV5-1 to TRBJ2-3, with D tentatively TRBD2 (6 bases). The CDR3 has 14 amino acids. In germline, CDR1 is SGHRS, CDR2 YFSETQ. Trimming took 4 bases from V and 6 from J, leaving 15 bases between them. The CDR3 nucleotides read TGCGCCAGCAGCGGGGGGACCCTGGGGGATACGCAGTATTTT. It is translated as CASSGGTLGDTQYF.

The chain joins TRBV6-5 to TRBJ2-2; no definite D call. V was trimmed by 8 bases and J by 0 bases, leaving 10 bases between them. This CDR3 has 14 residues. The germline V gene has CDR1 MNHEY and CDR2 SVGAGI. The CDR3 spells CASWPATNTGELFF. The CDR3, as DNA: TGTGCCAGCTGGCCAGCTACGAACACCGGGGAGCTGTTTTTT.

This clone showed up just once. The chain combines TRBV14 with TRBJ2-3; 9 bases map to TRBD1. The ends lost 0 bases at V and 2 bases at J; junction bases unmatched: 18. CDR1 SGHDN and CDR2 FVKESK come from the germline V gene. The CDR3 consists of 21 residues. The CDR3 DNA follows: TGTGCCAGCAGCCAAGAATCGGGACAGGGATTCCCTCACCATTCCACAGATACGCAGTATTTT. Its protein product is CASSQESGQGFPHHSTDTQYF.

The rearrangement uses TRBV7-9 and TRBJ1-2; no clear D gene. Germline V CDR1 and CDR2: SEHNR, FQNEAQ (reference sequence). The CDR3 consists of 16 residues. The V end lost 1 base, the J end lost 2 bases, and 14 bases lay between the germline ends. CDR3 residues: CASSLEELGGNYGYTF. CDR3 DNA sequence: TGTGCCAGCAGCTTAGAGGAGTTGGGAGGGAACTATGGCTACACCTTC.

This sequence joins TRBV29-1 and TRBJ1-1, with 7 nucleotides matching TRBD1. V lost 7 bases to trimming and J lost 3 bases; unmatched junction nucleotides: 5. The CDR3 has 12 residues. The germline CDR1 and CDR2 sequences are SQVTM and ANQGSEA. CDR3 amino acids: CSGGTEYTEAFF. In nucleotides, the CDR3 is TGCAGCGGGGGGACAGAATACACTGAAGCTTTCTTT.

CDR3 DNA sequence: TGTGCCAGCAGCCAACGAACTAACACCGGGGAGCTGTTTTTT. Residues: CASSQRTNTGELFF. The rearrangement uses TRBV3-1 (or the pseudogene TRBV3-2) and TRBJ2-2, with no clear D. The CDR3 length is 14 residues. Per germline, CDR1 LGHDT and CDR2 YNNKEL (reference sequence). With 2 bases removed from V and 2 bases from J, the gap between germline ends came to 6 bases.

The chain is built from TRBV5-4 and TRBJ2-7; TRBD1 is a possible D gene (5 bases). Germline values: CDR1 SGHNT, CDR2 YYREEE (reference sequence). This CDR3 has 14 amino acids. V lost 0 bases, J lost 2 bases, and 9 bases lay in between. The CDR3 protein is CASSLDLDTYEQYF. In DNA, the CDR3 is TGTGCCAGCAGCTTGGACCTGGACACCTACGAGCAGTACTTC.

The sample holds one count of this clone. As DNA, the CDR3 is TGTGCCAGCAGGCGGTCCGCAGGGACTGGAAACACCATATATTTT. Translating gives CASRRSAGTGNTIYF. The chain employs TRBV27 and TRBJ1-3; maybe TRBD1 (5 bases). The CDR3 is 15 residues long. The germline CDR1 and CDR2 sequences are MNHEY and SMNVEV (reference sequence). V was shortened by 6 bases and J by 2 bases, with 14 bases between the two germline ends.